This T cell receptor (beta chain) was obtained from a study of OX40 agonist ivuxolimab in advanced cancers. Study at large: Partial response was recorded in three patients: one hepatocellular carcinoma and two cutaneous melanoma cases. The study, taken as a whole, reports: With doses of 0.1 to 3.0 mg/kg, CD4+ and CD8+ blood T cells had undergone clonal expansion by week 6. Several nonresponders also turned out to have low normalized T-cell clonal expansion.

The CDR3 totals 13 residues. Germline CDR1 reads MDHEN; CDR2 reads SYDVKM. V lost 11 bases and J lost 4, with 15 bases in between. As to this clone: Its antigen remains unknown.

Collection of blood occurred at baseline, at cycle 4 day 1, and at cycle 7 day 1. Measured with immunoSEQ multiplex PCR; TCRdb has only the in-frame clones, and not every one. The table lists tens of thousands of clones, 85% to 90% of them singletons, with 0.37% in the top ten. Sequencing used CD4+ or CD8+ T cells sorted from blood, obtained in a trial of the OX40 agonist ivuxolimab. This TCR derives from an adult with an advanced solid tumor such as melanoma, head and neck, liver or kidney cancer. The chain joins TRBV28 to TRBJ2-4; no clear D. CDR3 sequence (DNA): TGTGCCGGTCAGGAAGACCCAAAAAACATTCAGTACTTC. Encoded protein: CAGQEDPKNIQYF.